Included here is one T cell receptor beta chain sequence, with context. This record belongs to a study of cytomegalovirus exposure and HLA in healthy donors. Vbeta (60) and Jbeta (13) primers were used in the PCR. Profiling relied on immunoSEQ multiplex PCR, and the TCRdb table lists in-frame clones only, not all of them. The table shows about 150,000 clones, with around four fifths occurring only once. Material: PBMCs. This receptor was obtained from a woman aged 25 to 39 in good health and CMV-seronegative.

The CDR3, as DNA: TGTGCCAGCAGCTTTAGCGGGGGGGCATCCCCGCAGTATTTT. Its translation: CASSFSGGASPQYF. The chain has TRBV7-2 and TRBJ2-3; 11 bases are shared with TRBD2. CDR1 is SGHTA and CDR2 is FQGNSA in the germline V gene. V lost 3 bases to trimming and J lost 10 bases; unmatched junction nucleotides: 6. The CDR3 consists of 14 residues.